A selection of T cell receptor beta chains follows, all from one sample in a study of beta chain features in type 1 diabetes. Assay: immunoSEQ multiplex PCR; the TCRdb copy retains only in-frame clones and omits some. Here the sample spans some 150,000 clones, roughly 53% being singletons. The sample comprised Tregs from blood. These receptors came from a young man in good health. Both conserved end residues are part of each CDR3. A D gene is named only where the DNA matches it firmly.

TRBD2,TRBV10-3,14,CAIRTSGGGDTQYF
TRBD1,TRBV12-5,18,CASGLARNRGIRINEQFF
TRBD2,TRBV4-1,18,CASSQGLAGGSSYNEQFF
NA,TRBV5-4,15,CASSPTRGMGYTQYF
TRBD2,TRBV18,15,CASSPREGIGYEQYF
NA,TRBV9,18,CASSPRGWGRSSGNTIYF
TRBD2,TRBV19,15,CASSQGTSGPNEQFF
NA,TRBV7-2,14,CASSLGRGTDTQYF
TRBD1,TRBV25-1,15,CASRRTGGLSYEQYF
NA,TRBV2,13,CASRLGSAGKAFF
NA,TRBV7-2,15,CASSLRLRDGNTIYF
TRBD1,TRBV7-3,15,CASSRSGTAEETQYF
NA,TRBV7-2,13,CASSWTNQETQYF
TRBD1,TRBV5-1,14,CASSSGDRGNTIYF
TRBD1,TRBV4-2,16,CASSLDRGAGANVLTF
TRBD2,TRBV5-1,15,CASRAGGVGQETQYF
TRBD1,TRBV2,14,CASRRGTGSYEQYF
TRBD2,TRBV7-9,15,CASSPSGGAKNIQYF
TRBD2,TRBV5-6,15,CASSAGLAVYNEQFF
TRBD2,TRBV5-1,16,CASSPLWGGSQETQYF
NA,TRBV28,14,CASSATRGRAPLHF
NA,TRBV7-2,15,CASSLQAAGWTEAFF
NA,TRBV6-6,16,CASRPTPGMGSYEQYF
TRBD2,TRBV6-5,13,CASKGAGGREQYF
NA,TRBV29-1,12,CSVRDGGTEAFF
TRBD1,TRBV28,13,CASIQGADNEQYF
TRBD1,TRBV2,16,CASSETGPSGANVLTF